The 2 T cell receptor beta chains below were found in one sample sequenced in a study of shared clonotypes between healthy human individuals. TCRdb's copy holds only in-frame clones and misses some; the assay was immunoSEQ multiplex PCR. The profile shows roughly 2.5 million clones, approximately 90% of them singletons. The material sequenced was naive CD4+ T cells sorted from blood. Noted subset: CD45RA+ positively selected. Every receptor here comes from a young man in good health.

The chain is built from TRBV7-6 and TRBJ2-7; D not resolved. This CDR3 comprises 12 residues. The ends were cut back, 1 base at V and 7 bases at J, with 8 bases in the middle. CDR1 is SGHVS and CDR2 is FNYEAQ in the germline V gene. The CDR3 is CASSLELGEQYF. CDR3 nucleotides: TGTGCCAGCAGCTTAGAATTGGGGGAGCAGTACTTC.

The chain employs TRBV10-2 and TRBJ1-1; D uncertain. Germline loops: CDR1 WSHSY, CDR2 SAAADI. This CDR3 region has 15 residues. Trimming removed 2 bases at V and 1 base at J, with 11 bases between. For the CDR3, the DNA is TGCGCCAGCAGTGAGCGGTCTTTGGGGAACACTGAAGCTTTCTTT. It specifies CASSERSLGNTEAFF.